Below are 12 T cell receptor beta chains sequenced from a single sample in a study of post-analysis software for immune sequencing data. TCR beta libraries were prepared from cDNA with unique molecular identifiers. TCRdb re-analysed the PCR reads in MiXCR, keeping a single row per CDR3 protein. The sample includes hundreds of thousands of distinct CDR3 sequences, 25% to 30% of them seen just once. These receptors lack a known antigen. The study, taken as a whole, reports: A few TRBV segments occurring more often in patients than controls included TRBV5-6, TRBV5-1 and TRBV20-1.

Sequencing was carried out using blood. These receptors all come from a girl aged 10 to 17 with multiple sclerosis.

The V and J genes are TRBV7-2 and TRBJ2-5, with D possibly being TRBD2 (6 bases). CDR1 and CDR2 (germline): SGHTA, FQGNSA. The CDR3 is made up of 17 amino acids. The germline V and J ends were trimmed by 6 bases and 1 base, with 21 bases remaining between them. This CDR3 reads CASRSGGLRRGQETQYF. In DNA, the CDR3 is TGTGCCAGCAGAAGTGGGGGTCTTCGGAGGGGCCAAGAGACCCAGTACTTC. The full variable domain, with the rest looked up from reference TRBV7-2 and TRBJ2-5, is GAGVSQSPSNKVTEKGKDVELRCDPISGHTALYWYRQSLGQGLEFLIYFQGNSAPDKSGLPSDRFSAERTGGSVSTLTIQRTQQEDSAVYLCASRSGGLRRGQETQYFGPGTRLLVL.

The chain carries TRBV25-1 and TRBJ2-1; 8 bases map to TRBD1. The CDR3 is 18 residues long. From germline, CDR1 is MGHDK and CDR2 SYGVNS. The J segment lost 8 bases and the V segment lost 8 bases, leaving 23 bases of the junction unmatched. The CDR3 spells CASETGVAASHKVDEQFF. Here the CDR3 DNA reads TGTGCCAGCGAGACAGGGGTGGCGGCTAGCCACAAGGTGGATGAGCAGTTCTTC.

This chain joins TRBV12-3 or TRBV12-4 and TRBJ2-1, with D uncertain. V lost 6 bases to trimming and J lost 7 bases, with 16 bases between them. This CDR3 is built from 14 residues. The CDR3 bases are TGTGCCAGCAGAATCAGTGTACCGGTTAATGAGCAGTTCTTC. Translating it yields CASRISVPVNEQFF.

The genes are TRBV6-1 and TRBJ1-1; D possibly corresponds to TRBD1 (5 bases). The CDR3 consists of 15 residues. V lost 1 base to trimming and J lost 1 base, with 10 bases between them. Per the germline V gene, CDR1 is MNHNS and CDR2 is SASEGT. The CDR3 reads CASSEVLGQNTEAFF. CDR3 nucleotide sequence: TGTGCCAGCAGTGAAGTTTTGGGGCAGAACACTGAAGCTTTCTTT.

The genes are TRBV20-1 and TRBJ2-3, with TRBD2 matching 9 bases. V lost 1 base and J lost 0; bases outside the gene matches: 2. The germline V gene has CDR1 DFQATT and CDR2 SNEGSKA (reference sequence). CDR3 length: 15 amino acids. For the CDR3, the DNA is TGCAGTGCTAGAGGGACTAGCGTTAGCACAGATACGCAGTATTTT. It is translated as CSARGTSVSTDTQYF.

The V gene is TRBV6-2 or TRBV6-3, the J gene TRBJ2-1; perhaps TRBD1 as D (5 bases). V lost 5 bases, J lost 2 bases, and 13 bases lay in between. Germline assignment: CDR1 MNHEY and CDR2 SVGEGT. The CDR3 has 15 residues. The CDR3 DNA follows: TGTGCCAGCAGTCCTCAGACGACAGCCTACAATGAGCAGTTCTTC. This gives the protein CASSPQTTAYNEQFF.

The chain uses TRBV20-1 and TRBJ1-2; 8 nucleotides match TRBD1. The CDR3 covers 15 residues. After removal of 0 bases from V and 8 bases from J, the junction contained 11 bases not matched to a gene. CDR1 is DFQATT and CDR2 is SNEGSKA in the germline V gene (reference sequence). CDR3 loop: CSARDSDRVWEGYTF. In nucleotides, the CDR3 is TGCAGTGCTAGAGATTCGGACAGGGTGTGGGAGGGCTACACCTTC.

The CDR3 loop is CSVEDPGTQETQYF. CDR3 in DNA: TGCAGCGTTGAAGACCCCGGGACCCAAGAGACCCAGTACTTC. V gene TRBV29-1 combines with J gene TRBJ2-5, with D tentatively TRBD1 or TRBD2 (5 bases each). This CDR3 contains 14 residues. V was clipped by 0 bases and J by 1 base, with 9 bases between them. Germline loops: CDR1 SQVTM, CDR2 ANQGSEA.

The V gene is TRBV2, the J gene TRBJ2-5, with 14 bases aligning to TRBD2. With 5 bases clipped from V and 11 bases from J, the junction kept 13 bases outside the gene matches. The CDR3 extends over 16 amino acids. Per germline, CDR1 SNHLY and CDR2 FYNNEI. The CDR3 region is CASSFAGTSGSNEQYF. CDR3 DNA sequence: TGTGCCAGCAGTTTTGCCGGGACTAGCGGGAGTAATGAGCAGTACTTC.

With regard to this clonotype: A read error may produce the germline difference seen at one junction end. CDR3 DNA sequence: TGTGCCAGCGGACCGTTGAACACAGAAGCTTTCTTT. Residues: CASGPLNTEAFF. The rearrangement links TRBV6-5 to TRBJ1-1; D remains ambiguous. This CDR3 contains 12 residues. Looked up from germline, CDR1 is MNHEY and CDR2 is SVGAGI.

V is TRBV12-3 or TRBV12-4 and J is TRBJ2-3; weak D call: TRBD2 (7 bases). This CDR3 has 18 amino acids. V lost 3 bases and J 2 bases, leaving 21 bases between the germline ends. CDR3 sequence reads: CASSFWRGQARDTDTQYF. In DNA, the CDR3 is TGTGCCAGCAGTTTCTGGCGGGGGCAGGCAAGGGACACAGATACGCAGTATTTT.

The chain couples TRBV4-3 to TRBJ1-2, with 7 bases identical to TRBD1. The CDR3 runs to 14 residues. J was trimmed by 2 bases and V by 4 bases; bases with no gene match: 4. The germline gives CDR1 LGHNA, CDR2 YSLEER. CDR3 sequence: CASSLMTGNYGYTF. The CDR3 nucleotides read TGCGCCAGCAGCCTAATGACAGGGAACTATGGCTACACCTTC.